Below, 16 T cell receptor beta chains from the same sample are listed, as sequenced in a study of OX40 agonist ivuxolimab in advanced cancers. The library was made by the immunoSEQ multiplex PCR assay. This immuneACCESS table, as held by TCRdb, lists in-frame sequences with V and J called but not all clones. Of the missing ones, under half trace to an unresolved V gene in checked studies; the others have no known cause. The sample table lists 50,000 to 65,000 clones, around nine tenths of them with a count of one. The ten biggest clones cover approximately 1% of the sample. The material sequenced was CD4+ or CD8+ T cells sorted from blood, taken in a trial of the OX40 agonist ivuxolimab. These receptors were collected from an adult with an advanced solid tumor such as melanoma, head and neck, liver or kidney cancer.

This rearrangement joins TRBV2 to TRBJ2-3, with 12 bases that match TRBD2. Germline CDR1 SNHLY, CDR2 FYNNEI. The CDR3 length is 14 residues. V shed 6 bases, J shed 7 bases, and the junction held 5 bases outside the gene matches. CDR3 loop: CASRIGLAGYTQYF. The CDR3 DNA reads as TGTGCCAGCAGAATCGGACTAGCGGGATATACGCAGTATTTT.

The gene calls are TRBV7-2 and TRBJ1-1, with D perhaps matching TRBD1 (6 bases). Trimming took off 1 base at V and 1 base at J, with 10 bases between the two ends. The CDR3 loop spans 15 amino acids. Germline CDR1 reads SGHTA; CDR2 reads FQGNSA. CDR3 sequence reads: CASSLGGGKNTEAFF. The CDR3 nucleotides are TGTGCCAGCAGCTTAGGAGGGGGTAAGAACACTGAAGCTTTCTTT.

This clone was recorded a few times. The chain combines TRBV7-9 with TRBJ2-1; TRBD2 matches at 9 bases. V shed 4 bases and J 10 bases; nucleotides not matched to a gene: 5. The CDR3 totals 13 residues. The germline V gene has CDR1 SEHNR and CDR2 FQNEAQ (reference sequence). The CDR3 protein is CASSSGLAPEQFF. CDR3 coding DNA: TGTGCCAGCAGCTCCGGACTAGCGCCAGAGCAGTTCTTC.

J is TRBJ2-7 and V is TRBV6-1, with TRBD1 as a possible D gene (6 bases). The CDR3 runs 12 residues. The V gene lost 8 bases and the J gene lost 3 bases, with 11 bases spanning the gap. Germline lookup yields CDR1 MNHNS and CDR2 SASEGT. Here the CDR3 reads CASDRTFYEQYF. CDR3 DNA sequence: TGTGCCAGCGACAGGACCTTCTACGAGCAGTACTTC.

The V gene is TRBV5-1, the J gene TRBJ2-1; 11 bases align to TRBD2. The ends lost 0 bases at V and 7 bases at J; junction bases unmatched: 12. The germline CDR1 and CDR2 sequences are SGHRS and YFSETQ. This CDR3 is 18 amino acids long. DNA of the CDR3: TGCGCCAGCAGCTTGGAGCCCTCTATAGCGGGAGGGCCGAATGAGCAGTTCTTC. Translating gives CASSLEPSIAGGPNEQFF.

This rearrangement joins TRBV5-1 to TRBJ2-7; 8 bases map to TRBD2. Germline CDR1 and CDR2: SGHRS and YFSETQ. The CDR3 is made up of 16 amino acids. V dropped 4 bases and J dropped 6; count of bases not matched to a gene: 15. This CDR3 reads CASSQDPQGSGSEQYF. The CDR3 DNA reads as TGCGCCAGCAGCCAGGACCCCCAAGGCAGCGGGAGCGAGCAGTACTTC.

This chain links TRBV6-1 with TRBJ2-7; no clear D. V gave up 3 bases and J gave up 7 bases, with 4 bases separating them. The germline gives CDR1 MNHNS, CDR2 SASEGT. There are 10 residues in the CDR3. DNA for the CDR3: TGTGCCAGCAGTGATGCGGAGCAGTACTTC. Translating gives CASSDAEQYF.

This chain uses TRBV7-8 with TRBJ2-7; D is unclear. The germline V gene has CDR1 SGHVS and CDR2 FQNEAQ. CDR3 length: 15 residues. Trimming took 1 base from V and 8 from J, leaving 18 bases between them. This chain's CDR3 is CASSLVGHLKEKQYF. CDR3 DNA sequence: TGTGCCAGCAGCTTAGTTGGGCATCTCAAAGAAAAGCAGTACTTC.

This CDR3 is CASSSLYEQYF. The CDR3 DNA follows: TGTGCCAGCAGTTCTTTATACGAGCAGTACTTC. This chain connects TRBV6-1 to TRBJ2-7; D is ambiguous. V shed 5 bases and J shed 4 bases, with 6 bases lying between them. Germline CDR1 is MNHNS and CDR2 is SASEGT. This CDR3 is 11 amino acids long.

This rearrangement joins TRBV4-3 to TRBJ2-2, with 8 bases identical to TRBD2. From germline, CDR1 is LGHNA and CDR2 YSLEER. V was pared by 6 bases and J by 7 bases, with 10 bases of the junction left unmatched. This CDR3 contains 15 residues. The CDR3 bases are TGCGCCAGCAGTGACGTGGCGGGAGGCTTCGGGGAGCTGTTTTTT. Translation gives CASSDVAGGFGELFF.

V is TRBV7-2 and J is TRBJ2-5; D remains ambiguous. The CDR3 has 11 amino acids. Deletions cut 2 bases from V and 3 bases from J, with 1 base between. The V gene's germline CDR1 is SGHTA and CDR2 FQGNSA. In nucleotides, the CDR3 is TGTGCCAGCAGCTTAAAAGAGACCCAGTACTTC. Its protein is CASSLKETQYF.

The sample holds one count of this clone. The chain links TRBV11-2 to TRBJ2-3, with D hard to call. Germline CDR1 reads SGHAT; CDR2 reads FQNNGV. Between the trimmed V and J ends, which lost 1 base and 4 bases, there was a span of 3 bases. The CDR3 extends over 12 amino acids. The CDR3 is CASSLGSDTQYF. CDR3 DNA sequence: TGTGCCAGCAGCTTAGGCTCAGATACGCAGTATTTT. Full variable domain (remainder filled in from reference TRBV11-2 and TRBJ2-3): EAGVAQSPRYKIIEKRQSVAFWCNPISGHATLYWYQQILGQGPKLLIQFQNNGVVDDSQLPKDRFSAERLKGVDSTLKIQPAKLEDSAVYLCASSLGSDTQYFGPGTRLTVL.

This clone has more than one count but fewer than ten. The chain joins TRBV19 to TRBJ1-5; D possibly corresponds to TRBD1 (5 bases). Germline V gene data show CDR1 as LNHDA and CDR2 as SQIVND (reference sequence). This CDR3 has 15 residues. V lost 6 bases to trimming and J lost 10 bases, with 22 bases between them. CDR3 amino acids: CASSQPRDPKEPQHF. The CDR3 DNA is TGTGCCAGTAGCCAGCCCCGGGACCCCAAGGAACCCCAGCATTTT.

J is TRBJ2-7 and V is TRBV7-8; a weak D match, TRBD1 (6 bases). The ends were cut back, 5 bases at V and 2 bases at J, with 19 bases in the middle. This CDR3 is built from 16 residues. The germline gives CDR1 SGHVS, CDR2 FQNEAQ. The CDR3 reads CASSALGSGATYEQYF. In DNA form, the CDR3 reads TGTGCCAGCAGCGCCCTAGGGTCAGGGGCTACCTACGAGCAGTACTTC.

CDR3 sequence: CASSTGQETQYF. The CDR3, as DNA: TGTGCCAGTAGTACTGGGCAAGAGACCCAGTACTTC. J is TRBJ2-5 and V is TRBV19; D not resolved. The V and J ends lost 4 bases and 2 bases respectively, with 5 bases between them. Germline V CDR1 and CDR2: LNHDA, SQIVND (reference sequence). The CDR3 contains 12 residues.

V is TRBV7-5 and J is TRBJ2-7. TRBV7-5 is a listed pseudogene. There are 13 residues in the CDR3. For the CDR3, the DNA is TGTGCCAGCAGCCAGAGCAGCTCCTACGAGCAGTACTTC. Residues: CASSQSSSYEQYF.